The TCR beta chain described here comes from a study of T-cell reconstitution after alpha-beta-depleted transplantation in children. Unique molecular identifiers were incorporated during preparation of the TCRbeta library. A single record per CDR3 protein comes from TCRdb applying MiXCR to the PCR reads. The profile covers 500,000 to 600,000 distinct CDR3 sequences, with about 31% appearing a single time and around 2.5% taken by the ten largest. This clonotype was seen ten or more times. The germline gives CDR1 SGHDT, CDR2 YYEEEE. V gave up 0 bases and J gave up 4 bases, with 7 bases separating them. This CDR3 is 13 amino acids long.

The clonotype was recovered from a human donor who donated a stem cell graft to a child with aplastic anemia. This material consisted of PBMCs from the stem cell graft donor, taken from the stem cell graft. The chain has TRBV5-6 and TRBJ1-2; D not resolved. DNA for the CDR3: TGTGCCAGCAGCTTGGACACCGGCTATGGCTACACCTTC. Protein product: CASSLDTGYGYTF. Full variable domain (outside the CDR3, taken from reference TRBV5-6 and TRBJ1-2): DAGVTQSPTHLIKTRGQQVTLRCSPKSGHDTVSWYQQALGQGPQFIFQYYEEEERQRGNFPDRFSGHQFPNYSSELNVNALLLGDSALYLCASSLDTGYGYTFGSGTRLTVV.